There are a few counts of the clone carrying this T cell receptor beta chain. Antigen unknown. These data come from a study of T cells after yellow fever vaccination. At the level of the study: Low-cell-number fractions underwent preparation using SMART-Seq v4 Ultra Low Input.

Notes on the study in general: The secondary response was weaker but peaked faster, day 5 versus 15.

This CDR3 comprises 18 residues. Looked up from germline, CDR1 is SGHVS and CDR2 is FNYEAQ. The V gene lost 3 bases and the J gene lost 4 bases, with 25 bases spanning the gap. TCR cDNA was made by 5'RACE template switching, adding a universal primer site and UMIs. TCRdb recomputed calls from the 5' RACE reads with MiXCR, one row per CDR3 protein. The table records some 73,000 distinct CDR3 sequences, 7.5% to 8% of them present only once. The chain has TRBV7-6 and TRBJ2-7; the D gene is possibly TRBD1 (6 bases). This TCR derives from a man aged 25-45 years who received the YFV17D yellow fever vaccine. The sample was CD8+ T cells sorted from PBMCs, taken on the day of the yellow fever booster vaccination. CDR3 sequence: CASSFANFPGQSPYEQYF. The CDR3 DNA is TGTGCCAGCAGCTTCGCAAACTTTCCCGGACAGAGCCCATACGAGCAGTACTTC.